This T cell receptor (beta chain) was recovered during a study of blood T cell repertoires in COVID-19. Some clones are missing from TCRdb's copy, which holds only in-frame ones; the method was immunoSEQ multiplex PCR. Of about 45,000 clones in the sample, about 83% were seen once. Germline lookup yields CDR1 SNHLY and CDR2 FYNNEI. CDR3 length: 15 residues. V was trimmed by 2 bases and J by 7 bases, leaving 12 bases between them. The sequence was obtained from an older man in a cohort sampled during active COVID-19. Sequencing used peripheral blood. V and J are TRBV2 and TRBJ1-6; tentatively, D is TRBD1 (6 bases). In DNA, the CDR3 is TGTGCCAGCAGTGAAAGGGGGTGGCAGAATTCACCCCTCCACTTT. Translation: CASSERGWQNSPLHF.